There are a few counts of the clone carrying this T cell receptor beta chain. Its antigen remains unknown. Germline values: CDR1 MDHEN, CDR2 SYDVKM. V was pared by 6 bases and J by 7 bases, with 18 bases between. The CDR3 consists of 14 residues. Study-level results: In terms of TCR gene usage, tumor memory CD4+ T cells clustered together with blood and lymph node memory CD4+ cells, as well as with lymph node naive CD4+ cells.

After constant-region reverse-primer amplification, full-length variable regions underwent semi-nested PCR with Nested Universal Primer A. TCRdb redid the calling of the 5' RACE reads with MiXCR, one entry per CDR3 protein. The sample carries tens of thousands of distinct CDR3 sequences, 25% to 35% recorded once. CD25-based Treg depletion was applied to purified naive CD4+ T cells. Material for sequencing was naive CD4+ T cells sorted from blood. Subset indicated: naive CD4+ T cells, CD4+CD45RA+CD25-. This chain links TRBV28 with TRBJ1-2, with D possibly TRBD1 on 6 matching bases. This clonotype was obtained from a female donor with breast cancer. For the CDR3, the DNA is TGTGCCAGCAGAACTACGACAGGCCCCGTTGGCTACACCTTC. Its protein is CASRTTTGPVGYTF.